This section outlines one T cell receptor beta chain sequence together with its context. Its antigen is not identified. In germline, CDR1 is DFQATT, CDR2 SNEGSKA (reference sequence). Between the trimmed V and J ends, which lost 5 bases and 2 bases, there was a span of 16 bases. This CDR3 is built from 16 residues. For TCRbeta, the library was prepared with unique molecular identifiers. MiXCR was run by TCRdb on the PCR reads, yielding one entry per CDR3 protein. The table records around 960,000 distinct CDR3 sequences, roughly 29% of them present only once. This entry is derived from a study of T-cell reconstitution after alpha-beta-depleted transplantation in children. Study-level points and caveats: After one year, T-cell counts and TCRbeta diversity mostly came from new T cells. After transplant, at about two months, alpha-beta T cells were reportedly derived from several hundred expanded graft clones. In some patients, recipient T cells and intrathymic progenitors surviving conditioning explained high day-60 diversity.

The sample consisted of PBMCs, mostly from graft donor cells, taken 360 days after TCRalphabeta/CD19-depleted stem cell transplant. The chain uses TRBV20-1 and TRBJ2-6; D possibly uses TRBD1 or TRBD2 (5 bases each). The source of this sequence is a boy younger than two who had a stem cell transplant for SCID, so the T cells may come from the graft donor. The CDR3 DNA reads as TGCAGTGCTTCACTTGGGGGTTTAACTGGGGCCAACGTCCTGACTTTC. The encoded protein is CSASLGGLTGANVLTF.